The rows below give T cell receptor beta chains drawn from one sample of a study of T-cell reconstitution after alpha-beta-depleted transplantation in children. TCRdb fed the PCR reads into MiXCR, producing one record per CDR3 protein. The sample carries over 85,000 distinct CDR3 sequences, about a tenth recorded once. The sample consisted of PBMCs from the stem cell graft donor, taken from the stem cell graft. These receptors originate from a human donor who donated a stem cell graft to a child with acute lymphoblastic leukemia. CDR3s leave out the opening cysteine and the closing phenylalanine or tryptophan. Fields, in order: V gene, J gene, CDR3 protein.

TRBV7-6,TRBJ1-2,ASSQGYGYT
TRBV28,TRBJ2-3,ATAIPRATQY
TRBV12-3/TRBV12-4,TRBJ1-6,ASSLKRGHNSPLH
TRBV25-1,TRBJ2-1,ASSSPTSAHNEQF
TRBV5-1,TRBJ2-1,ASSLDGGGDNEQF
TRBV5-5,TRBJ2-1,ASSLAVSSYNEQF
TRBV29-1,TRBJ2-7,SVRRQPSYEQY
TRBV9,TRBJ2-3,ASSVAGAITDTQY
TRBV27,TRBJ1-2,ASRTFGYGYT
TRBV30,TRBJ1-5,AWSPEDQPQH
TRBV29-1,TRBJ2-1,SVARRTNRRTNEQF
TRBV16,TRBJ1-2,ASSQGANYGYT
TRBV6-5,TRBJ1-5,ASSWDRTTSNQPQH
TRBV6-5,TRBJ2-7,ASSYLSLALNSYEQY
TRBV14,TRBJ2-7,ASSPAGGGYEQY
TRBV14,TRBJ2-7,ASSQEPEDPEQY
TRBV12-3/TRBV12-4,TRBJ1-6,ASSSRALSDSPLH
TRBV27,TRBJ2-7,ASSYQSRTSTYEQY
TRBV12-3/TRBV12-4,TRBJ2-1,ASCSRVSGGSGSYNEQF
TRBV6-5,TRBJ2-7,ASSYDNFEQY
TRBV28,TRBJ1-4,ASRGAPNEKLF
TRBV10-3,TRBJ1-1,AISGDLGQRVTEAF
TRBV7-9,TRBJ2-7,ASSLRDYRWGYYEQY
TRBV5-1,TRBJ2-1,ASSLDAPAKAYNEQF
TRBV18,TRBJ2-7,ASSPLPGLYEQY
TRBV25-1,TRBJ1-5,ASSLLGNQPQH
TRBV4-3,TRBJ2-3,ASSQDRVASDTQY
TRBV6-5,TRBJ1-1,ASSYGGQIEAF
TRBV27,TRBJ2-1,ASSLSAGSSYNEQF